The TCR beta chain under discussion was sequenced for a study of blood T cell repertoires in COVID-19 (TCRdb year 2020). Concerning the study at large: Collaborator samples came from the United States, Italy and Spain and covered acute and convalescent phases of COVID-19. The repertoires were released in a freely available public database intended as a resource for research on the immune response to SARS-CoV-2. The material from the prospective study consisted of cDNA or gDNA derived from T cells, B-cell-depleted T cells, or PBMCs. Deeply sampled blood TCRbeta repertoires from subjects exposed to, actively infected with, or recovered from COVID-19 were included in the dataset. Where available, HLA class I and class II types were taken from metadata supplied by the sample provider and were not determined by assay-based typing. Nearly every sample came with metadata listing a de-identified subject ID, COVID-19 status, age in years and sex. Samples came from the ongoing ImmuneRACE study (first 160 participants) plus 1,254 subjects from 6 global collaborators.

Remarks on this clone: The clone's antigen remains unknown. No base quality values were provided; no much bigger clone lies one nucleotide off.

The full study reports these points: The amount of clinical and demographic metadata varied by source and participant and was provided uncurated.

Collaborating institutions collected whole blood in K2EDTA tubes following their own protocols. Collaborator samples were shipped for TCRbeta analysis as frozen whole blood, isolated PBMCs, or DNA extracted from either sample type. TCRbeta CDR3 regions were amplified from genomic DNA by means of the immunoSEQ Assay, a bias-controlled multiplex PCR. On the authors' methods: The number of nucleated cells in each sample was estimated by amplification of reference gene primers within the assay. Sequence reads were collapsed and filtered to measure the absolute abundance of every unique TCRbeta CDR3 rearrangement. For each sample, productive Simpson clonality was calculated as the square root of Simpson's diversity index over productive rearrangements. TCRdb limited this immuneACCESS table to in-frame rearrangements with V and J called. A share of clones is missing; checked studies link under half to unresolved V genes, and the rest is unexplained. V, J and clone size derive from that table, while D and trimming were established from the DNA sequence. For this sample there are 110,000 to 150,000 clones; over 75% appear just once. The top ten clones comprise 35% to 45% of the sample.

The sequence was collected from a human donor in a cohort sampled during active COVID-19. The sequenced sample was peripheral blood.

Read as DNA, the sequence is TGTGCCAGTAGACTCGACTCCTTTGGGGAGCAGTACTTC. Translated, this is CASRLDSFGEQYF. This receptor chain uses TRBV2 and TRBJ2-7, with the D gene uncertain. Including the terminal cysteine and phenylalanine, the CDR3 comprises 13 residues. The DNA shown is the 39-base CDR3, in frame from base 1. As encoded in the germline V gene, CDR1 is SNHLY while CDR2 is FYNNEI. V was cut back by 9 bases and J by 7 bases, leaving a gap of 19 bases between them.